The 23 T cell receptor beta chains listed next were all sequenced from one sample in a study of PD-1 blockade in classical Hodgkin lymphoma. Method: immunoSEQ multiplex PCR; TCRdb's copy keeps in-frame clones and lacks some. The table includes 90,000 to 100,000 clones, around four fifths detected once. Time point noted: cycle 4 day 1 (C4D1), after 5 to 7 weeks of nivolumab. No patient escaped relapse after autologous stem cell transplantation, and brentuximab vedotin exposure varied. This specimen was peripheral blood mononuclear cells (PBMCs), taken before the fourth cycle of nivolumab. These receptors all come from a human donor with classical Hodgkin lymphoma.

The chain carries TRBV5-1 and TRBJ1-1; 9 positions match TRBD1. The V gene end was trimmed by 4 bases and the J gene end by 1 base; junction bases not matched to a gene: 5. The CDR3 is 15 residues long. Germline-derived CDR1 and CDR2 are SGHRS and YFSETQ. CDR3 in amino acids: CASSGKGQGNTEAFF. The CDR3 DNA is TGCGCCAGCAGCGGGAAGGGACAGGGGAACACTGAAGCTTTCTTT.

CDR3 coding DNA: TGTGCCAGCAGTTTAGGTGGGAGGTCTTCCTACGAGCAGTACTTC. Protein product: CASSLGGRSSYEQYF. The chain has TRBV28 and TRBJ2-7; D might be TRBD2 (6 bases). There are 15 residues in the CDR3. Germline V gene sequence: CDR1 MDHEN, CDR2 SYDVKM. With 2 bases removed from V and 1 base from J, the gap between germline ends came to 12 bases.

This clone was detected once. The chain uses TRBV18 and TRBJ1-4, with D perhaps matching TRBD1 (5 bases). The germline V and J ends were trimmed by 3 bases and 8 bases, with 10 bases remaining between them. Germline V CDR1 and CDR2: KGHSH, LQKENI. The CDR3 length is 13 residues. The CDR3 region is CASSPQRQEKLFF. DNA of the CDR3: TGTGCCAGCTCACCCCAGAGACAGGAAAAACTGTTTTTT.

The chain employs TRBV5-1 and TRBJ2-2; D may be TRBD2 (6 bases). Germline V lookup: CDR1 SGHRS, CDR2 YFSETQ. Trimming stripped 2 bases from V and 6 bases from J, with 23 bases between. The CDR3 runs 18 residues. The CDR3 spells CASSFLPGTSGGAGELFF. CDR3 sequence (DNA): TGCGCCAGCAGCTTCCTCCCCGGAACCTCCGGAGGGGCCGGGGAGCTGTTTTTT.

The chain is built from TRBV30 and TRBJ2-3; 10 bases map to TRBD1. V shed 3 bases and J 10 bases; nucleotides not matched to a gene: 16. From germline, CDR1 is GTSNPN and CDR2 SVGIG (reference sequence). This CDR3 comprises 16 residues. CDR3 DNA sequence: TGTGCCTGGAGCGGGGGAGCGGACAGGGGGGCAAATGCGCAGTATTTT. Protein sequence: CAWSGGADRGANAQYF. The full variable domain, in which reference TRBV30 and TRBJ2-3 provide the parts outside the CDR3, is SQTIHQWPATLVQPVGSPLSLECTVEGTSNPNLYWYRQAAGRGLQLLFYSVGIGQISSEVPQNLSASRPQDRQFILSSKKLLLSDSGFYLCAWSGGADRGANAQYFGPGTRLTVL.

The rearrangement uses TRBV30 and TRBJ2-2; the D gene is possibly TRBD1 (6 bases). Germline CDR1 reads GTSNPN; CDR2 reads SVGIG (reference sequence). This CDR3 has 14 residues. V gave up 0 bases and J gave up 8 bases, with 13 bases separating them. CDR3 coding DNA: TGTGCCTGGAGTGTTCCCCCAGGGGCAGGGGAGCTGTTTTTT. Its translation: CAWSVPPGAGELFF. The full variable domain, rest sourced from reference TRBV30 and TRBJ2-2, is SQTIHQWPATLVQPVGSPLSLECTVEGTSNPNLYWYRQAAGRGLQLLFYSVGIGQISSEVPQNLSASRPQDRQFILSSKKLLLSDSGFYLCAWSVPPGAGELFFGEGSRLTVL.

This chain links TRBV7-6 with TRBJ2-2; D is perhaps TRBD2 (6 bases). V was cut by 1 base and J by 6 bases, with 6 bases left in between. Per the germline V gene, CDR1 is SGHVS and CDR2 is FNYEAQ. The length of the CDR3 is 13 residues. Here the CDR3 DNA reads TGTGCCAGCAGCTTAGAGCGGGCCGGGGAGCTGTTTTTT. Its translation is CASSLERAGELFF.

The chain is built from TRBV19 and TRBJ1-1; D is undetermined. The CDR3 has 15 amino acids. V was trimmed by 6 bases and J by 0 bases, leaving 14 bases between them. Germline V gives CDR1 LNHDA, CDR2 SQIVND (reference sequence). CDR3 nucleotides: TGTGCCAGTAGCCCCATAGGCAGACTGAACACTGAAGCTTTCTTT. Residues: CASSPIGRLNTEAFF.

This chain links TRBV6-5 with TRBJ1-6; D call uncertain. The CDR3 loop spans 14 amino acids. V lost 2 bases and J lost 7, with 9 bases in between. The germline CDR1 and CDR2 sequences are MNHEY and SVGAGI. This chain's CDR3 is CASSYRTGNSPLHF. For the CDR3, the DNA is TGTGCCAGCAGTTACAGGACCGGGAATTCACCCCTCCACTTT.

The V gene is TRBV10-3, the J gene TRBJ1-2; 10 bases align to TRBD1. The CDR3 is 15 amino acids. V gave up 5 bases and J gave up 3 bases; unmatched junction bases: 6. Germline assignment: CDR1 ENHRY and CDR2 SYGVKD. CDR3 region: CAISPGQGIYYGYTF. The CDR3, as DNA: TGTGCCATCAGTCCGGGACAGGGGATTTACTATGGCTACACCTTC.

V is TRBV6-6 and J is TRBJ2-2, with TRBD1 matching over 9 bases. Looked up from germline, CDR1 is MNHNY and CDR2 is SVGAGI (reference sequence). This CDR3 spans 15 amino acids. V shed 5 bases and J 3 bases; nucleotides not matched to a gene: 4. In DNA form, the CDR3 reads TGTGCCAGCAGTGGAGGACAGGGGTACACCGGGGAGCTGTTTTTT. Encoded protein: CASSGGQGYTGELFF.

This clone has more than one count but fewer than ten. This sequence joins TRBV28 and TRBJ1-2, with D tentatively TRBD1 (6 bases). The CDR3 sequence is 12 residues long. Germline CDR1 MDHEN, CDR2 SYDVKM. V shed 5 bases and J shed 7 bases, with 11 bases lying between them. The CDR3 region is CASSPIRGGYTF. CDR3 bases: TGTGCCAGCAGTCCAATCAGGGGTGGCTACACCTTC.

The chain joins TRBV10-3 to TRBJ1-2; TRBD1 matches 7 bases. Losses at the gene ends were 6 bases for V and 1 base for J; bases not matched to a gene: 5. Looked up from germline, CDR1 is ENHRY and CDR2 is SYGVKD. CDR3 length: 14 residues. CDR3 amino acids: CAIRETGFNYGYTF. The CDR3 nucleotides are TGTGCCATCAGGGAGACAGGGTTTAACTATGGCTACACCTTC.

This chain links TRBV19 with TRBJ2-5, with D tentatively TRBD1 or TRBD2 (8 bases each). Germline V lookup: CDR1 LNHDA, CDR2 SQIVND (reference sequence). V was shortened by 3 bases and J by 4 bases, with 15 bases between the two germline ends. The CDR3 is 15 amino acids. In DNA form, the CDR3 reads TGTGCCAGTAGTATGGGACTAGGACAGGGAGAGACCCAGTACTTC. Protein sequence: CASSMGLGQGETQYF. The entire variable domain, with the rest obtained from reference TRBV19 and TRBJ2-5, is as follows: DGGITQSPKYLFRKEGQNVTLSCEQNLNHDAMYWYRQDPGQGLRLIYYSQIVNDFQKGDIAEGYSVSREKKESFPLTVTSAQKNPTAFYLCASSMGLGQGETQYFGPGTRLLVL.

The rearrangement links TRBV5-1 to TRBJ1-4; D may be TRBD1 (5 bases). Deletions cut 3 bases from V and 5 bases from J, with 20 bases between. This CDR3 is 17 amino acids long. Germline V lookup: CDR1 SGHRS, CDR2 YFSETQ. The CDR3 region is CASSSSSQTGLNEKLFF. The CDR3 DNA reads TGCGCCAGCAGCTCCAGCTCCCAAACAGGATTGAATGAAAAACTGTTTTTT.

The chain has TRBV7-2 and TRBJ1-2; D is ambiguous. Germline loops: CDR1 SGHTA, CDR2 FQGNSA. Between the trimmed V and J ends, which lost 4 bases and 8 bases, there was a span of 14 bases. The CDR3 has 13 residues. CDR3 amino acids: CASSSPSGLGYTF. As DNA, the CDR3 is TGTGCCAGCAGCTCACCGTCGGGGTTAGGCTACACCTTC. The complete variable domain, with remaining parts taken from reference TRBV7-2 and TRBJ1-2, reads GAGVSQSPSNKVTEKGKDVELRCDPISGHTALYWYRQSLGQGLEFLIYFQGNSAPDKSGLPSDRFSAERTGGSVSTLTIQRTQQEDSAVYLCASSSPSGLGYTFGSGTRLTVV.

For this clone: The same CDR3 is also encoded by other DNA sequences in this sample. The CDR3 reads CSVGGTSTYNEQFF. The CDR3 bases are TGCAGCGTTGGGGGGACTAGCACCTACAATGAGCAGTTCTTC. The chain carries TRBV29-1 and TRBJ2-1, with 9 bases identical to TRBD2. V gave up 4 bases and J gave up 2 bases; unmatched junction bases: 3. Germline V CDR1 and CDR2: SQVTM, ANQGSEA. CDR3 length equals 14 residues.

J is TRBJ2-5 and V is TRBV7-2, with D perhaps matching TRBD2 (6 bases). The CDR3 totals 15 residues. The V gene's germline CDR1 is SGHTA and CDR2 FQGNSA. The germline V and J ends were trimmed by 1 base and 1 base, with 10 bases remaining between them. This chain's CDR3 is CASSLGRDLQETQYF. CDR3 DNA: TGTGCCAGCAGCTTAGGGCGGGACCTCCAAGAGACCCAGTACTTC.

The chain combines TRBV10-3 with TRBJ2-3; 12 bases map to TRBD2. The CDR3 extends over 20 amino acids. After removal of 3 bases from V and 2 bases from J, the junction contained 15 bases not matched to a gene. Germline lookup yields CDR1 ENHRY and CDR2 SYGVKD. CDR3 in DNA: TGTGCCATCAGTGACCACTGGCCGGGGCTAGCGGGAGGGCCCACAGATACGCAGTATTTT. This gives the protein CAISDHWPGLAGGPTDTQYF.

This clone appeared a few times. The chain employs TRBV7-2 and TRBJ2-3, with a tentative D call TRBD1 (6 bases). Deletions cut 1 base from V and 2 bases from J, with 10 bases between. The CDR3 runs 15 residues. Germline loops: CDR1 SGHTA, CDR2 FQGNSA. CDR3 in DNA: TGTGCCAGCAGCTTAGAGGGGGACATCACAGATACGCAGTATTTT. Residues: CASSLEGDITDTQYF.

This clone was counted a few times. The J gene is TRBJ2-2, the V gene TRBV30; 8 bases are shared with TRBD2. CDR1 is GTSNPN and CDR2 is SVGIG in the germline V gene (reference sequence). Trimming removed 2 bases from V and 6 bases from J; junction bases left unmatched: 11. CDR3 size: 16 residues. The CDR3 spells CAWSPLGSGGAGELFF. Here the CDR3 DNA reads TGTGCCTGGAGTCCCCTGGGGAGCGGGGGTGCCGGGGAGCTGTTTTTT.

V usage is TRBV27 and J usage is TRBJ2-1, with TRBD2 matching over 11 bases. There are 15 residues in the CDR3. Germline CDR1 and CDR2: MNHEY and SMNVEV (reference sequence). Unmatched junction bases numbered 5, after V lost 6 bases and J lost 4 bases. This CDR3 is CASRQLAGAYNEQFF. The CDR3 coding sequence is TGTGCCAGCAGACAACTAGCGGGAGCTTACAATGAGCAGTTCTTC.

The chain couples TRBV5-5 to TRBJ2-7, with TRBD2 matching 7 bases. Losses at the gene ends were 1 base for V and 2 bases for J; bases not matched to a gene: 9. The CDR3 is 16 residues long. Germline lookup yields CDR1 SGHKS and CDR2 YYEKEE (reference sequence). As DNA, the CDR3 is TGTGCCAGCAGCTTGTGGCCCTCTGGGACTACCTACGAGCAGTACTTC. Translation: CASSLWPSGTTYEQYF.